The T cell receptor beta chain described here comes from a study of blood T cell repertoires in COVID-19 (dated by TCRdb to 2020 to 2022). The study in broad terms: Samples from collaborators originated in the United States, Italy and Spain and spanned both the acute and convalescent phases of COVID-19. The prospective study material was composed of cDNA or gDNA derived from T cells, B-cell-depleted T cells, or PBMCs. The dataset comprised deeply sampled blood TCRbeta repertoires from subjects exposed to, actively infected with, or recovered from COVID-19. The repertoires were made available in a free public database intended to serve as a resource for research on the immune response to SARS-CoV-2. The samples were drawn from the first 160 participants of the ongoing ImmuneRACE study and from 1,200 or so subjects provided by 6 global collaborators. The sample metadata nearly always contained a de-identified subject ID, COVID-19 status, age in years and sex. Where available, HLA class I and class II types were taken from metadata supplied by the sample provider and were not determined by assay-based typing. Summary of the overall study and its limitations: The amount of clinical and demographic metadata varied by source and participant and was provided uncurated.

Collaborating institutions collected whole blood in K2EDTA tubes following their own protocols. For TCRbeta analysis, collaborator samples were shipped as frozen whole blood, as isolated PBMCs, or as DNA extracted from either sample type. As for this clone: Its recognized antigen is unknown. No base qualities exist here, and no much larger clone lies one base off it.

The CDR3 measures 16 amino acids from cysteine to phenylalanine. Just CDR3 DNA is preserved here, 48 bases in frame from base 1. V is trimmed back by 5 bases and J by 3 bases, and the junction contains 4 bases that no gene match accounts for. CDR1 and CDR2, per the germline V gene (reference sequence), are SEHNR and FQNEAQ. The immunoSEQ Assay, a bias-controlled multiplex PCR, was used to amplify TCRbeta CDR3 regions from genomic DNA. Concerning the study's data processing: The number of nucleated cells in each sample was estimated by amplification of reference gene primers within the assay. To quantify the absolute abundance of each unique TCRbeta CDR3 rearrangement, sequence reads were collapsed and filtered. Productive Simpson clonality was computed per sample as the square root of Simpson's diversity index over productive rearrangements. In its TCRdb copy, this immuneACCESS table keeps in-frame sequences only and misses some clones. Where compared with another copy, unresolved V genes explain less than half of these, and the others have no known cause. That table gives V, J and clone size, and the DNA gave D and trimming. The sample profile shows roughly 250,000 clones; 88% of them were found once. 0.8% of the sample rests with the top ten.

Material: peripheral blood. Recombination connected TRBV7-9 to TRBJ2-2; 12 nucleotides in the junction match TRBD2. The clonotype was recovered from a woman aged 25 to 39 with acute or convalescent COVID-19. The DNA sequence is TGTGCCAGCAGCGCAGGGACTAGCGGGTACACCGGGGAGCTGTTTTTT. The encoded protein is CASSAGTSGYTGELFF.